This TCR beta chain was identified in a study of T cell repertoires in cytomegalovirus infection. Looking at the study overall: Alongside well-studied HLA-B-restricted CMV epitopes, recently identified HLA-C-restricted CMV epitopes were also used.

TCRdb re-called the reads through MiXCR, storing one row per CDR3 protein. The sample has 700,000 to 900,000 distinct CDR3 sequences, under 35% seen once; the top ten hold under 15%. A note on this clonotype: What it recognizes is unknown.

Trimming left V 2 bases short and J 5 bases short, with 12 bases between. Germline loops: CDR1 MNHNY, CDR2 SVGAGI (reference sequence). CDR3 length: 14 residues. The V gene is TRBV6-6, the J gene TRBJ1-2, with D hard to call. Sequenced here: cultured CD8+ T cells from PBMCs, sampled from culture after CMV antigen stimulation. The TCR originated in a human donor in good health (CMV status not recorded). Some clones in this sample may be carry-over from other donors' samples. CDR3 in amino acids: CASSYVKTGYGYTF. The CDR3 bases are TGTGCCAGCAGTTACGTAAAAACTGGGTATGGCTACACCTTC.